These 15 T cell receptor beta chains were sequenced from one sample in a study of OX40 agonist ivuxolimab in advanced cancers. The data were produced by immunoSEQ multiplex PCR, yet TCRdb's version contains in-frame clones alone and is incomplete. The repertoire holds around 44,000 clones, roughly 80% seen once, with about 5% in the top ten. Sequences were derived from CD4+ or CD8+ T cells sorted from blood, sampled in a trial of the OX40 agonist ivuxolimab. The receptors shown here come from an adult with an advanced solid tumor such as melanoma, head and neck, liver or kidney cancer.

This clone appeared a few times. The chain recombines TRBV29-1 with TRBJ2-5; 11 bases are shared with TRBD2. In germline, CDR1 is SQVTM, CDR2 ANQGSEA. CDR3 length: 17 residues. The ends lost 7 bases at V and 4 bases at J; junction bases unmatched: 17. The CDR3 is CSADSNLAGGIRETQYF. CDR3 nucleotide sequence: TGCAGCGCCGACTCCAACCTAGCGGGAGGTATCCGAGAGACCCAGTACTTC. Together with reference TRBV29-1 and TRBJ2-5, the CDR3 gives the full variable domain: SAVISQKPSRDICQRGTSLTIQCQVDSQVTMMFWYRQQPGQSLTLIATANQGSEATYESGFVIDKFPISRPNLTFSTLTVSNMSPEDSSIYLCSADSNLAGGIRETQYFGPGTRLLVL.

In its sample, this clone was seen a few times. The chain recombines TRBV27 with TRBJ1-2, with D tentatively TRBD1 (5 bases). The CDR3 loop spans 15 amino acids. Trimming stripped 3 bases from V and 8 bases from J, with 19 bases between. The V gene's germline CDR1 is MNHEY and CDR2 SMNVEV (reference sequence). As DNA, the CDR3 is TGTGCCAGCAGTTTCAATGATCAAGGTGGGGCAGGCTACACCTTC. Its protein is CASSFNDQGGAGYTF.

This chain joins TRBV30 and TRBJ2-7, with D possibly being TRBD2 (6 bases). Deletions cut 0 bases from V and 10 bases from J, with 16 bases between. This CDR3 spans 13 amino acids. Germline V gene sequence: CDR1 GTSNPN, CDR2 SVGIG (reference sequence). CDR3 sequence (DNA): TGTGCCTGGAGTGTGGGCGGGGTTCCCCTCCAGTACTTC. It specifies CAWSVGGVPLQYF.

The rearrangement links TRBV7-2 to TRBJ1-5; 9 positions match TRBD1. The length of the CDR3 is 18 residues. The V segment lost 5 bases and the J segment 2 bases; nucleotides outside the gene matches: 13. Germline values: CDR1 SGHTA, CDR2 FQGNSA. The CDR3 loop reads CASSPGQGVKFGNQPQHF. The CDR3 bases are TGTGCCAGCAGCCCGGGACAGGGTGTGAAATTTGGCAATCAGCCCCAGCATTTT.

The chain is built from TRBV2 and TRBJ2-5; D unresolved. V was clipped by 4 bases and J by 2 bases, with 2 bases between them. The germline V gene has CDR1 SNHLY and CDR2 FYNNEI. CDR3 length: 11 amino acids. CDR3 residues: CASSVQETQYF. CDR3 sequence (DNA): TGTGCCAGCAGTGTACAAGAGACCCAGTACTTC. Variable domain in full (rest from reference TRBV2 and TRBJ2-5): EPEVTQTPSHQVTQMGQEVILRCVPISNHLYFYWYRQILGQKVEFLVSFYNNEISEKSEIFDDQFSVERPDGSNFTLKIRSTKLEDSAMYFCASSVQETQYFGPGTRLLVL.

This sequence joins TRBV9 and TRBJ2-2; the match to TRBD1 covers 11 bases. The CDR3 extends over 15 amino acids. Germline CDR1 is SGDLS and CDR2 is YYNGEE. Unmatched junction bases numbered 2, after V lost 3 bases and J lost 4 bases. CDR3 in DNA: TGTGCCAGCAGCGGCGGGACAGGGGGCACCGGGGAGCTGTTTTTT. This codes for CASSGGTGGTGELFF.

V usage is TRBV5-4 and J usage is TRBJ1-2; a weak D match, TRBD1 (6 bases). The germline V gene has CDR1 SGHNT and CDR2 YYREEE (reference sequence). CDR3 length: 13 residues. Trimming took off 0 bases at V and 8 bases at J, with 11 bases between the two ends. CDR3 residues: CASSLDRDFGYTF. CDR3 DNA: TGTGCCAGCAGCTTGGACAGGGACTTCGGCTACACCTTC.

The CDR3 reads CAKGGLVNQPQHF. The CDR3 DNA follows: TGTGCCAAGGGGGGGTTGGTCAATCAGCCCCAGCATTTT. The chain combines TRBV6-4 with TRBJ1-5, with D perhaps matching TRBD1 (6 bases). The CDR3 covers 13 residues. In germline, CDR1 is MRHNA, CDR2 SNTAGT. V was cut by 10 bases and J by 3 bases, with 13 bases left in between.

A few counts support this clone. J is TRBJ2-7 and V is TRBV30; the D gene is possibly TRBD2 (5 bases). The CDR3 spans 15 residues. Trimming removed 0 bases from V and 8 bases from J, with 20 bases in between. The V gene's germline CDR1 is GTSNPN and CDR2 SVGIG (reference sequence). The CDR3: CAWSVRGLTLGKQYF. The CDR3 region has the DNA TGTGCCTGGAGTGTACGGGGTCTCACCCTGGGGAAGCAGTACTTC.

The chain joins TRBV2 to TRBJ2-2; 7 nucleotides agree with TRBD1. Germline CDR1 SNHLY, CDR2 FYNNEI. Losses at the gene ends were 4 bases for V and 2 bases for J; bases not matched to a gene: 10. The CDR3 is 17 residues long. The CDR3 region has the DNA TGTGCCAGCAGTGGGAACCTTGGGACAGTCAACACCGGGGAGCTGTTTTTT. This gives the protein CASSGNLGTVNTGELFF.

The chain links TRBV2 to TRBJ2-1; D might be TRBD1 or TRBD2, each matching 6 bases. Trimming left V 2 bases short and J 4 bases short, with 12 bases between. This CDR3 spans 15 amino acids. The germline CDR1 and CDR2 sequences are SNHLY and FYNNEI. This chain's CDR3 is CASSERGAGYNEQFF. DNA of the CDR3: TGTGCCAGCAGTGAAAGGGGGGCGGGATACAATGAGCAGTTCTTC.

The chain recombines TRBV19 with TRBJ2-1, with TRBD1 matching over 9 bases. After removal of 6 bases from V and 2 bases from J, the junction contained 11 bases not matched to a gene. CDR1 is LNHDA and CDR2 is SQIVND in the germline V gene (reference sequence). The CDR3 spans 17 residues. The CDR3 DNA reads TGTGCCAGTAGACCAAGCGGACAGGGGAAGCCCTACAATGAGCAGTTCTTC. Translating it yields CASRPSGQGKPYNEQFF.

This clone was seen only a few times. The CDR3: CASSQGVGTNTGELFF. The DNA for the CDR3 is TGCGCCAGCAGCCAAGGGGTCGGGACGAACACCGGGGAGCTGTTTTTT. The chain links TRBV4-3 to TRBJ2-2, with D perhaps TRBD2 (5 bases). V was pared by 1 base and J by 0 bases, with 9 bases between. In germline, CDR1 is LGHNA, CDR2 YSLEER. The CDR3 is 16 amino acids.

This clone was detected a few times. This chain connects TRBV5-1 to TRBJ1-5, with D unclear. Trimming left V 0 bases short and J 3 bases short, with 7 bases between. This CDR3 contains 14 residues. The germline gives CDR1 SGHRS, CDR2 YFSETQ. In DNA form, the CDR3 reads TGCGCCAGCAGCTTGGAGGGCGACAATCAGCCCCAGCATTTT. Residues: CASSLEGDNQPQHF.

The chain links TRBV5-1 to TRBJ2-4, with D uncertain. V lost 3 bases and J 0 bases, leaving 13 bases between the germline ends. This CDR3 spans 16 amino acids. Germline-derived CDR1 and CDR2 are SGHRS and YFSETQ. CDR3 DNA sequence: TGCGCCAGCAGCTCCACCTTCTCGGGAGCCAAAAACATTCAGTACTTC. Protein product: CASSSTFSGAKNIQYF.